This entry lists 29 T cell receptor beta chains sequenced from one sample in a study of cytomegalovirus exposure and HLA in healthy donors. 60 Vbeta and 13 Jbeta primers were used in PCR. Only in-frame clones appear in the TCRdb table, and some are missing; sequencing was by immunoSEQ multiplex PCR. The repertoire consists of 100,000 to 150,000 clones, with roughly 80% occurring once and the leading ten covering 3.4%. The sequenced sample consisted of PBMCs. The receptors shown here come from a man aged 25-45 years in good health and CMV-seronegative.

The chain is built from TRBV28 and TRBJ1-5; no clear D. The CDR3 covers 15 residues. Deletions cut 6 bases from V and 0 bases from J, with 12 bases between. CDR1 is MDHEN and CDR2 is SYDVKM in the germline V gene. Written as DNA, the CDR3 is TGTGCCAGCAGCCCCGGACTGTTTAGCAATCAGCCCCAGCATTTT. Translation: CASSPGLFSNQPQHF.

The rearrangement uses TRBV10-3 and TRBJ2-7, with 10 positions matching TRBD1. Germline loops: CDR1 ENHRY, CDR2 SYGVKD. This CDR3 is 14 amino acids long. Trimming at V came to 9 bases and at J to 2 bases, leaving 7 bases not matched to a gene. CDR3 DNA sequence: TGTGCCATTCGGCTGGGACAGGGGACCTACGAGCAGTACTTC. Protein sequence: CAIRLGQGTYEQYF.

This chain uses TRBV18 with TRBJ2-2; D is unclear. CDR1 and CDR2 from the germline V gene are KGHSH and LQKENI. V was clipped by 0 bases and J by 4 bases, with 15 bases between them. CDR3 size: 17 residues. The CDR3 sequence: CASSPPRQLTPTGELFF. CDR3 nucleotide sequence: TGTGCCAGCTCACCACCCAGGCAGTTAACCCCCACCGGGGAGCTGTTTTTT.

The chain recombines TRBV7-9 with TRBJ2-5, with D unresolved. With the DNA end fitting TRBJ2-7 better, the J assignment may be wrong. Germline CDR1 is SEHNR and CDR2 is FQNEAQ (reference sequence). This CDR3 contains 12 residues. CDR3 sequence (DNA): TGTGCCAGCAGCTCCGAAAACTACGAGCAGTACTTC. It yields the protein CASSSENYEQYF.

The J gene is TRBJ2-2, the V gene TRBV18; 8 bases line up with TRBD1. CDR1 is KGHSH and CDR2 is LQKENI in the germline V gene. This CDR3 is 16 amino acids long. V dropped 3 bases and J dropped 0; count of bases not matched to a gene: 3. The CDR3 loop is CASSPRTGSNTGELFF. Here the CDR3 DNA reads TGTGCCAGCTCACCCAGGACAGGGTCGAACACCGGGGAGCTGTTTTTT.

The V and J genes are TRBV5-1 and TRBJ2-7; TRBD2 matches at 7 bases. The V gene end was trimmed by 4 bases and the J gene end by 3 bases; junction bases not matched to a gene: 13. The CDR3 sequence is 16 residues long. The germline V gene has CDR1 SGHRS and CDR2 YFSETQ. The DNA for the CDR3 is TGCGCCAGCAGCACCGTTTACGGGACTAAAAGCTACGAGCAGTACTTC. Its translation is CASSTVYGTKSYEQYF.

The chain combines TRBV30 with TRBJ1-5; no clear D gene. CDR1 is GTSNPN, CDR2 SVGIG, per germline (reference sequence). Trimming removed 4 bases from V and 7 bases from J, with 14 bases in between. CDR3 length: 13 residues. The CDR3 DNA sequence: TGTGCCTGGACTCGGTCAGGTGGACAGCCCCAGCATTTT. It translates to CAWTRSGGQPQHF.

The CDR3 spells CASGLMVRETGYGYTF. CDR3 DNA: TGTGCTAGTGGTTTGATGGTCCGGGAAACGGGCTATGGCTACACCTTC. V and J are TRBV12-5 and TRBJ1-2; the D is unclear. Germline assignment: CDR1 LGHNT and CDR2 FRNRAP. This CDR3 has 16 amino acids. V lost 2 bases, J lost 4 bases, and 17 bases lay in between.

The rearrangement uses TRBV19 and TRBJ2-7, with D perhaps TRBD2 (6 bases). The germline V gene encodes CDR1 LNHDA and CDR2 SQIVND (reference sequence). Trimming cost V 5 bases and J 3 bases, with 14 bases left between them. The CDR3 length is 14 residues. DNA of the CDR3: TGTGCCAGTAGTCCCTCCGGGGGACGCTACGAGCAGTACTTC. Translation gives CASSPSGGRYEQYF.

The CDR3 loop is CASSLGRDNKGYNSPLHF. The CDR3 DNA sequence: TGCGCCAGCAGCTTGGGAAGGGACAACAAAGGGTATAATTCACCCCTCCACTTT. The chain combines TRBV5-1 with TRBJ1-6; a possible D gene is TRBD1 (6 bases). CDR1 is SGHRS and CDR2 is YFSETQ in the germline V gene. Between the trimmed V and J ends, which lost 0 bases and 4 bases, there was a span of 17 bases. The CDR3 is made up of 18 amino acids. Using reference TRBV5-1 and TRBJ1-6 for the parts outside the CDR3, the full variable domain is KAGVTQTPRYLIKTRGQQVTLSCSPISGHRSVSWYQQTPGQGLQFLFEYFSETQRNKGNFPGRFSGRQFSNSRSEMNVSTLELGDSALYLCASSLGRDNKGYNSPLHFGNGTRLTVT.

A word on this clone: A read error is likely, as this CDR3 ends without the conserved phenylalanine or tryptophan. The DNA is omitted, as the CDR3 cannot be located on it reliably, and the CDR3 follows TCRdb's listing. The CDR3 spells CASSLDGGRSTL. V usage is TRBV7-9 and J usage is TRBJ1-2; the DNA was not compared with TRBD1, the D call given in the table. Germline CDR1 SEHNR, CDR2 FQNEAQ (reference sequence). From its first to its last residue, the CDR3 has 12 amino acids.

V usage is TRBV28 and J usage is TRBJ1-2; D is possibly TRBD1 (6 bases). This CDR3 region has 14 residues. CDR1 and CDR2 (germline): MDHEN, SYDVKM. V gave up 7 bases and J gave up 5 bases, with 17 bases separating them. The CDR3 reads CASNDRLAMYGYTF. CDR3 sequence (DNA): TGTGCCAGCAACGACAGGCTCGCGATGTATGGCTACACCTTC.

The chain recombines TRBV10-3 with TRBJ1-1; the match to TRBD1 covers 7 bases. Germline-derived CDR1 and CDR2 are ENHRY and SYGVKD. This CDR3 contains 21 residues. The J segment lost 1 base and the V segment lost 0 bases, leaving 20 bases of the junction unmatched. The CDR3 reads CAISESSWWGQSRMWNTEAFF. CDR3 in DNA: TGTGCCATCAGTGAGTCTTCTTGGTGGGGACAGTCGAGGATGTGGAACACTGAAGCTTTCTTT.

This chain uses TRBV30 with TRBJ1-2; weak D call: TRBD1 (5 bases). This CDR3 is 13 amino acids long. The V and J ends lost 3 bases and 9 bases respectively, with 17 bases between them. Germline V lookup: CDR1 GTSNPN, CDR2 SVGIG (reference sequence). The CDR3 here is CAWRPPQGVRYTF. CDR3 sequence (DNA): TGTGCCTGGAGGCCCCCTCAGGGCGTCCGCTACACCTTC.

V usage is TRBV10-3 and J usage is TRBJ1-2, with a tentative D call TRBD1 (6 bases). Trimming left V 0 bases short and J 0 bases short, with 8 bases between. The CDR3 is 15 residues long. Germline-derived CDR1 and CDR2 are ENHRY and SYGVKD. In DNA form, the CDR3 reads TGTGCCATCAGTGAGTCGGGACAACCTAACTATGGCTACACCTTC. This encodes CAISESGQPNYGYTF.

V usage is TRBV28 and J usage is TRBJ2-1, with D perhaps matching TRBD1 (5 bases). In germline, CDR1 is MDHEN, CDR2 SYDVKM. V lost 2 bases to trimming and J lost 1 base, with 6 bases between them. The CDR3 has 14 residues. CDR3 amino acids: CASSLGASYNEQFF. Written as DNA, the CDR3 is TGTGCCAGCAGTTTAGGGGCTTCCTACAATGAGCAGTTCTTC.

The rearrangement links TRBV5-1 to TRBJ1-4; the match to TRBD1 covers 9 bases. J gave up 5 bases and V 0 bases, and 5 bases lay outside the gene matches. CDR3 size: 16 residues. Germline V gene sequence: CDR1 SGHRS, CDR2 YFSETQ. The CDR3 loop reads CASSLGDRVRNEKLFF. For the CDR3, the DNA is TGCGCCAGCAGCTTGGGGGACAGGGTGAGGAATGAAAAACTGTTTTTT.

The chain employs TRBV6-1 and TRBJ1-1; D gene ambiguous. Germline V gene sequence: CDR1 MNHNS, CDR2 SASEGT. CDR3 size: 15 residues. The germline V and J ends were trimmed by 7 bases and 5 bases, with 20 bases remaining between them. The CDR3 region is CASNSQRAGRTEAFF. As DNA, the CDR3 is TGTGCCAGCAACTCTCAGAGGGCCGGGAGGACTGAAGCTTTCTTT.

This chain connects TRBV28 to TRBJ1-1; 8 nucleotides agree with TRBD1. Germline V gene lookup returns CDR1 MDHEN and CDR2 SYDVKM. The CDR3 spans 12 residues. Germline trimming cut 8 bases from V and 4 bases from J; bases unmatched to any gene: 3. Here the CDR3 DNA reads TGTGCCAGCGGACAGGGAAGCACTGAAGCTTTCTTT. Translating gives CASGQGSTEAFF. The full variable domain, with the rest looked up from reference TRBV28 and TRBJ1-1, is DVKVTQSSRYLVKRTGEKVFLECVQDMDHENMFWYRQDPGLGLRLIYFSYDVKMKEKGDIPEGYSVSREKKERFSLILESASTNQTSMYLCASGQGSTEAFFGQGTRLTVV.

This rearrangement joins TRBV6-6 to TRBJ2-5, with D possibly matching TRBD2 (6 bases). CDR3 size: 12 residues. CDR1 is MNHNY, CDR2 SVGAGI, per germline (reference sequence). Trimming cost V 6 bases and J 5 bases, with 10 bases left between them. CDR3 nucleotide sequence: TGTGCCAGCAGGACGGGAGAGGAGACCCAGTACTTC. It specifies CASRTGEETQYF.

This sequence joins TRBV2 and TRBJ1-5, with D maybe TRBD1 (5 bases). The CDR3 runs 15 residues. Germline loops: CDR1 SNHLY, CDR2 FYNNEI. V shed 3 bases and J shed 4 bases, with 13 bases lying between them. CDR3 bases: TGTGCCAGCAGTGAGGGAGGGACCGATAATCAGCCCCAGCATTTT. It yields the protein CASSEGGTDNQPQHF.

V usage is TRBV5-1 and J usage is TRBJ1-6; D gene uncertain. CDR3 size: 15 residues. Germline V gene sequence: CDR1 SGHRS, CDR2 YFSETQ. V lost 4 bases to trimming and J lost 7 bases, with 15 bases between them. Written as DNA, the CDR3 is TGCGCCAGCAGCCCAAGCCGCGGGGTCAATTCACCCCTCCACTTT. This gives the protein CASSPSRGVNSPLHF.

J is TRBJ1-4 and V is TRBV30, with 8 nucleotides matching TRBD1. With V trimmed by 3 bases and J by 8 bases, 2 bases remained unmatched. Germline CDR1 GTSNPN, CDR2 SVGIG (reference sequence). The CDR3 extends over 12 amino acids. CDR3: CAWRTGEEKLFF. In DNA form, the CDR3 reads TGTGCCTGGAGGACAGGGGAAGAAAAACTGTTTTTT.

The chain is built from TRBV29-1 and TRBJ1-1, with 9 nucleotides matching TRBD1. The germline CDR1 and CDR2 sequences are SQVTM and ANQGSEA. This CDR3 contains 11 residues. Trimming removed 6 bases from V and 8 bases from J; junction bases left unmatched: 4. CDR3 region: CSVGGQGEAFF. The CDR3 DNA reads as TGCAGCGTGGGAGGACAGGGGGAAGCTTTCTTT. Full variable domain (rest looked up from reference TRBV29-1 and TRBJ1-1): SAVISQKPSRDICQRGTSLTIQCQVDSQVTMMFWYRQQPGQSLTLIATANQGSEATYESGFVIDKFPISRPNLTFSTLTVSNMSPEDSSIYLCSVGGQGEAFFGQGTRLTVV.

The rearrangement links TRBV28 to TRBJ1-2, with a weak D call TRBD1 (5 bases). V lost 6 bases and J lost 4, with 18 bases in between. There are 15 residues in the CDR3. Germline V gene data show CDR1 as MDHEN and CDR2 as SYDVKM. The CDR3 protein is CASRGGGLAGYGYTF. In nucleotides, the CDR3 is TGTGCCAGCAGGGGCGGGGGTTTGGCTGGCTATGGCTACACCTTC.

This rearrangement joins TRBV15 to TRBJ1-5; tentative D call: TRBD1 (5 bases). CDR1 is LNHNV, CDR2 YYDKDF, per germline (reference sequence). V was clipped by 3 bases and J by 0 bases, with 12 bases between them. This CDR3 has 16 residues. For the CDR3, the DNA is TGTGCCACCAGCAGTGACAGTCGGTTTAGCAATCAGCCCCAGCATTTT. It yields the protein CATSSDSRFSNQPQHF.

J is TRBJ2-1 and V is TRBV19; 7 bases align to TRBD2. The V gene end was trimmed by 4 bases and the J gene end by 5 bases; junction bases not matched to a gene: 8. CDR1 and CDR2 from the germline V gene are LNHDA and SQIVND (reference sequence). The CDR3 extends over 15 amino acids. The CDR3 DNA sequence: TGTGCCAGTAGTAGGGGCGGGGGACGGCACAATGAGCAGTTCTTC. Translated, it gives CASSRGGGRHNEQFF.

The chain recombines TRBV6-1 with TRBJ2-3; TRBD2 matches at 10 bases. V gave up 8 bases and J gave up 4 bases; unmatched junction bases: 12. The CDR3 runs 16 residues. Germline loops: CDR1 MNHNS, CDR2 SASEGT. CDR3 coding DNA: TGTGCCAGCGGTGTCCTTGAGACTAGCGGGCCAGATACGCAGTATTTT. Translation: CASGVLETSGPDTQYF.

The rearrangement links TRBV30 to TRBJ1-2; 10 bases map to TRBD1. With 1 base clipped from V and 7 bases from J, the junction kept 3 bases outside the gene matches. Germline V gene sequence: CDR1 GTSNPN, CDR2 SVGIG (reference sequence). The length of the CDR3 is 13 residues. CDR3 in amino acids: CAWSAGTGVGYTF. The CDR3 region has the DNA TGTGCCTGGAGTGCCGGGACAGGGGTTGGCTACACCTTC.